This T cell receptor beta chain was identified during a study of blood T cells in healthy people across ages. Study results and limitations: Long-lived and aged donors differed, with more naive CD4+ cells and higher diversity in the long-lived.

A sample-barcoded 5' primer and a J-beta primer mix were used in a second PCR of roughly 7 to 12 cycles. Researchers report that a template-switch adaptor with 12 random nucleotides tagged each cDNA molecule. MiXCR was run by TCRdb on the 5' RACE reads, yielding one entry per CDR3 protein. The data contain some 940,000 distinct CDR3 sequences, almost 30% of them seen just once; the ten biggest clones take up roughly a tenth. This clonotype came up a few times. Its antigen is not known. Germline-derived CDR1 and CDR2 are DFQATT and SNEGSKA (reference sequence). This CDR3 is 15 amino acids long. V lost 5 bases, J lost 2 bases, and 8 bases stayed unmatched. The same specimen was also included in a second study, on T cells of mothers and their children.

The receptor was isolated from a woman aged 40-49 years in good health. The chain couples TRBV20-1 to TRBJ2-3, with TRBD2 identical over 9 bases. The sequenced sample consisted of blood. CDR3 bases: TGCAGTGCTTTTCCCGCGGGGGGGATCACAGATACGCAGTATTTT. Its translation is CSAFPAGGITDTQYF.